The rows below give T cell receptor beta chains drawn from one sample of a study of early T cells in non-severe SARS-CoV-2 infection. MiXCR, run by TCRdb on the 5' RACE reads, gives a single entry per CDR3 protein. The top ten clones hold approximately 3.6% of a sample with 70,000 to 90,000 distinct CDR3 sequences, roughly 12% of them seen once. Sequencing used whole blood. All receptors come from an adult who was a healthcare worker with PCR-confirmed SARS-CoV-2 infection or an uninfected control (not recorded which). Each CDR3 is given without its conserved first and last residue.

TRBV5-1	ASSPTPPTASQETQY
TRBV5-4	ASSAVVSVMNTEAF
TRBV7-2	ASALSTNTGELF
TRBV19	ASRESFGGTNEQF
TRBV20-1	SAKARTSSGNTIY
TRBV10-3	AISDGTSNEQF
TRBV6-5	ASSRNSVLDIQY
TRBV5-1	ASSLDNESEKLF
TRBV28	ASSPGTSPRGTQY
TRBV11-2	ASSFTSGSWKNNEQF
TRBV7-6	ASRSSPASNTEAF
TRBV3-1	ASSQDSSGAYEQY
TRBV2	ASSRTGSDTQY
TRBV29-1	SVDKYNEQF
TRBV28	ASSSSIEQY
TRBV11-3	ASSGGDEQF
TRBV19	ASSSPRIAGHEQY
TRBV20-1	SARGDRGGQPQH
TRBV6-1	ASRDYSAPNEQY
TRBV11-2	ASSSQGGTTYNEQF
TRBV6-2/TRBV6-3	APPAEPPRETQY
TRBV19	ASSIWGTNEKLF
TRBV10-3	AISDIGGWDRAYNEQF
TRBV7-2	ASSPQEVYGYT
TRBV7-9	ASQPPTTLTDTQY
TRBV28	ASRRTGGYNEQF
TRBV28	ASSLTGVGETQY
TRBV3-1	ASSPFFTNTGELF
TRBV11-2	ASSLSVGQETQY
TRBV2	ASSLIGELNTEAF
TRBV5-4	ASSSAAGVDTGELF
TRBV5-1	ASSFVGSGTEAF
TRBV18	ASSPPELAGGTEQF